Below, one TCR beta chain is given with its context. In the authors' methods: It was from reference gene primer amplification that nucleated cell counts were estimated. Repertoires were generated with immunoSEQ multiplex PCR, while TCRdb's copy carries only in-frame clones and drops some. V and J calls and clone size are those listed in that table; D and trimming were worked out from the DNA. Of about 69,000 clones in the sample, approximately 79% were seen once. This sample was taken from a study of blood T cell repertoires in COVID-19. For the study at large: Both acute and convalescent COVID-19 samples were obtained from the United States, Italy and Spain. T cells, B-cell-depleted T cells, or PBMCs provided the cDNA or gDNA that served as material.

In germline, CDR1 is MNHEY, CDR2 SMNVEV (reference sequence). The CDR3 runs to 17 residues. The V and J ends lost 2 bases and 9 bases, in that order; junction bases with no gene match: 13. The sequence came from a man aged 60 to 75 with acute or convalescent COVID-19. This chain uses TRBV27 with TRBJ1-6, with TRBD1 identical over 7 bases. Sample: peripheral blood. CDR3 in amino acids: CASSLSPSGDSPSPLHF. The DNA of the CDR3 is TGTGCCAGCAGTTTAAGTCCGTCGGGGGACAGTCCTTCACCCCTCCACTTT.